The clone carrying this T cell receptor beta chain was recorded many times. As yet, its antigen is unknown. These data are taken from a study of T cells after yellow fever vaccination. Regarding the study as a whole: Most primary-vaccination clones recurred post-booster (roughly 96% CD4, around 86% CD8).

TCRdb analysed the 5' RACE reads with MiXCR anew, one entry per CDR3 protein. The sample contains under 700,000 distinct CDR3 sequences, about a sixth of which appear only once. V was trimmed by 1 base and J by 2 bases, leaving 14 bases between them. The CDR3 extends over 16 amino acids. Germline CDR1 reads LNHNV; CDR2 reads YYDKDF (reference sequence). The sample in question was PBMCs, obtained 5 to 6 days after the first yellow fever vaccination. The chain has TRBV15 and TRBJ1-1, with D possibly being TRBD1 (5 bases). The TCR originated in a man aged 18 to 29 who received the YFV17D yellow fever vaccine. DNA for the CDR3: TGTGCCACCAGCAGAGTGGGGGGGGGAGGCAACACTGAAGCTTTCTTT. This codes for CATSRVGGGGNTEAFF.